The next 20 T cell receptor beta chains were all read from a single sample in a study of patients and donors after allogeneic stem cell transplantation. TCRdb fed the RT-PCR reads into MiXCR, producing one record per CDR3 protein. This sample has 2,000 to 3,000 distinct CDR3 sequences, with under 20% found just once. Specimen: blood, either unsorted or a sorted T cell fraction (not recorded which). The receptors were sampled from a human donor who was either an allogeneic HSCT recipient or a stem cell or donor lymphocyte infusion donor (not recorded which). It is not recorded whose cells these are; they may come from a transplant donor.

In its sample, this clonotype ranks as large. V usage is TRBV7-9 and J usage is TRBJ1-1; TRBD1 agrees at 11 bases. After removal of 6 bases from V and 4 bases from J, the junction contained 10 bases not matched to a gene. Germline values: CDR1 SEHNR, CDR2 FQNEAQ (reference sequence). The CDR3 is 16 amino acids. CDR3 residues: CASSPQRGQGVTEAFF. The CDR3 DNA reads as TGTGCCAGCAGTCCGCAAAGGGGACAGGGGGTCACTGAAGCTTTCTTT.

The chain has TRBV24-1 and TRBJ2-2, with D uncertain. The CDR3 spans 13 residues. Trimming pared 4 bases from V and 6 bases from J, leaving 8 bases between. Germline-derived CDR1 and CDR2 are KGHDR and SFDVKD. The CDR3 DNA reads as TGTGCCACCAGTGAACGAACCCCCGGGGAGCTGTTTTTT. Translating gives CATSERTPGELFF.

The V call is TRBV15, the J call TRBJ2-3; TRBD2 aligns across 7 bases. Germline V gene sequence: CDR1 LNHNV, CDR2 YYDKDF (reference sequence). V lost 0 bases, J lost 0 bases, and 9 bases stayed unmatched. The CDR3 runs 18 residues. CDR3 nucleotides: TGTGCCACCAGCAGAGATTGGGGCGTGCGGGGGAGCACAGATACGCAGTATTTT. Translation: CATSRDWGVRGSTDTQYF.

V is TRBV6-4 and J is TRBJ1-2; D ambiguous. Germline assignment: CDR1 MRHNA and CDR2 SNTAGT. With 2 bases removed from V and 5 bases from J, the gap between germline ends came to 6 bases. The CDR3 loop spans 12 amino acids. CDR3 bases: TGTGCCAGCAGTGACGCGGGATATGGCTACACCTTC. It yields the protein CASSDAGYGYTF.

In its sample, this clonotype ranks as medium-sized. The rearrangement uses TRBV7-3 and TRBJ2-3; no clear D. From germline, CDR1 is SGHTA and CDR2 FQGTGA. Trimming stripped 1 base from V and 0 bases from J, with 2 bases between. The CDR3 is made up of 13 amino acids. CDR3 amino acids: CASSLISTDTQYF. The CDR3 DNA reads TGTGCCAGCAGCTTAATAAGCACAGATACGCAGTATTTT. Variable domain in full (rest from reference TRBV7-3 and TRBJ2-3): GAGVSQTPSNKVTEKGKYVELRCDPISGHTALYWYRQSLGQGPEFLIYFQGTGAADDSGLPNDRFFAVRPEGSVSTLKIQRTERGDSAVYLCASSLISTDTQYFGPGTRLTVL.

The chain has TRBV28 and TRBJ1-5, with TRBD1 identical over 7 bases. The germline V gene has CDR1 MDHEN and CDR2 SYDVKM. With 6 bases clipped from V and 1 base from J, the junction kept 9 bases outside the gene matches. This CDR3 comprises 16 residues. The CDR3: CASSPPPGQSNQPQHF. CDR3 in DNA: TGTGCCAGCAGCCCCCCACCGGGACAGAGCAATCAGCCCCAGCATTTT.

By share, this clonotype counts as large. This rearrangement joins TRBV12-3 or TRBV12-4 to TRBJ2-7; D remains unclear. The CDR3 has 12 amino acids. V gave up 3 bases and J gave up 0 bases, with 3 bases separating them. CDR3 sequence (DNA): TGTGCCAGCAGTTTCTACTCCTACGAGCAGTACTTC. Protein: CASSFYSYEQYF.

Sample share makes this clonotype medium-sized. V usage is TRBV6-5 and J usage is TRBJ2-7; the D gene is possibly TRBD2 (5 bases). This CDR3 is 13 amino acids long. The V end was cut by 6 bases, the J end by 3 bases, with 12 bases between. Germline V gene lookup returns CDR1 MNHEY and CDR2 SVGAGI. The CDR3 here is CASSQREGYEQYF. In nucleotides, the CDR3 is TGTGCCAGCAGCCAGAGAGAGGGCTACGAGCAGTACTTC.

This clonotype is categorized as large. The J gene is TRBJ2-4, the V gene TRBV6-2 or TRBV6-3; 7 bases are a match to TRBD1. The germline V gene encodes CDR1 MNHEY and CDR2 SVGEGT. CDR3 size: 14 residues. The J segment lost 7 bases and the V segment lost 7 bases, leaving 10 bases of the junction unmatched. The CDR3 coding sequence is TGTGCCAGCACTAGGACAGGAGGACAGAACATTCAGTACTTC. It yields the protein CASTRTGGQNIQYF.

CDR3 loop: CASSLAGAETQYF. CDR3 bases: TGTGCCAGCAGTTTAGCGGGAGCAGAGACCCAGTACTTC. The chain carries TRBV6-2 or TRBV6-3 and TRBJ2-5, with 9 bases aligning to TRBD2. The CDR3 is 13 amino acids. The trim removed 4 bases at V and 4 bases at J, leaving 1 base unmatched. CDR1 MNHEY and CDR2 SVGEGT come from the germline V gene.

This chain joins TRBV12-3 or TRBV12-4 and TRBJ1-2; D unresolved. V was shortened by 1 base and J by 4 bases, with 10 bases between the two germline ends. The CDR3 contains 14 residues. CDR3 sequence: CASSLGLRTYGYTF. For the CDR3, the DNA is TGTGCCAGCAGTTTAGGTCTCAGAACCTATGGCTACACCTTC.

By share, this clonotype counts as large (0.1 to 1%). This chain links TRBV6-1 with TRBJ1-2; D is unclear. Germline lookup yields CDR1 MNHNS and CDR2 SASEGT. Trimming pared 3 bases from V and 4 bases from J, leaving 6 bases between. This CDR3 comprises 12 residues. For the CDR3, the DNA is TGTGCCAGCAGTGAGACTATCTATGGCTACACCTTC. This gives the protein CASSETIYGYTF.

Sample share makes this clonotype medium-sized (0.01 to 0.1%). This chain joins TRBV7-4 and TRBJ2-3; D not resolved. The CDR3 is 16 amino acids. Per germline, CDR1 SGHVT and CDR2 SQSDAQ. V was clipped by 2 bases and J by 6 bases, with 18 bases between them. CDR3 bases: TGTGCCAGCAGCTTATTCTCCCTCCCTCACACGGATACGCAGTATTTT. Protein: CASSLFSLPHTDTQYF.

V and J are TRBV7-2 and TRBJ2-3; 11 positions match TRBD2. Trimming cost V 5 bases and J 3 bases; bases outside gene matches: 13. The CDR3 totals 18 residues. Germline CDR1 and CDR2: SGHTA and FQGNSA. CDR3 coding DNA: TGTGCCAGCAGCCCTAGCCCGACTAGCGGGGTCACTACAGATACGCAGTATTTT. Translated, it gives CASSPSPTSGVTTDTQYF. The variable domain in full, with the rest retrieved from reference TRBV7-2 and TRBJ2-3, is GAGVSQSPSNKVTEKGKDVELRCDPISGHTALYWYRQSLGQGLEFLIYFQGNSAPDKSGLPSDRFSAERTGGSVSTLTIQRTQQEDSAVYLCASSPSPTSGVTTDTQYFGPGTRLTVL.

By frequency in the sample, this clonotype is medium-sized. The chain has TRBV5-1 and TRBJ2-5; D ambiguous. Trimming stripped 0 bases from V and 2 bases from J, with 11 bases between. CDR1 is SGHRS and CDR2 is YFSETQ in the germline V gene. The CDR3 is 15 residues long. CDR3 residues: CASSLVNRPQETQYF. The DNA for the CDR3 is TGCGCCAGCAGCTTGGTGAACAGACCTCAAGAGACCCAGTACTTC.

The chain has TRBV5-1 and TRBJ2-1; TRBD2 agrees at 10 bases. This CDR3 has 16 amino acids. J lost 3 bases, V lost 4 bases, and 7 bases had no gene match. Germline assignment: CDR1 SGHRS and CDR2 YFSETQ. The CDR3 loop is CASSPRTSGIYNEQFF. Written as DNA, the CDR3 is TGCGCCAGCAGCCCCCGGACTAGCGGAATCTACAATGAGCAGTTCTTC.

Turning to this clonotype: The junction shows a germline mismatch at one end, possibly a read error. CDR3: CASSEIRTGILF. As DNA, the CDR3 is TGTGCCAGCAGTGAAATTCGTACAGGGATCCTCTTC. V gene TRBV25-1 combines with J gene TRBJ2-5; weak D call: TRBD1 (6 bases). Germline lookup yields CDR1 MGHDK and CDR2 SYGVNS. This CDR3 contains 12 residues.

This clonotype was observed a handful of times. The chain couples TRBV19 to TRBJ2-5, with 7 bases fitting TRBD1. The length of the CDR3 is 14 residues. Germline loops: CDR1 LNHDA, CDR2 SQIVND (reference sequence). The V segment lost 6 bases and the J segment 1 base; nucleotides outside the gene matches: 5. The CDR3 DNA sequence: TGTGCCAGTAGAAACAGGGGTTCCCAAGAGACCCAGTACTTC. Translating gives CASRNRGSQETQYF.

This clonotype counts as medium-sized (0.01 to 0.1%). V and J are TRBV19 and TRBJ1-2; 7 bases are a match to TRBD1. Germline CDR1 is LNHDA and CDR2 is SQIVND (reference sequence). CDR3 length: 15 amino acids. The ends lost 8 bases at V and 3 bases at J; junction bases unmatched: 12. The CDR3 region has the DNA TGTGCCAGTTGGGACAGCGACAACCTTTACTATGGCTACACCTTC. This sequence encodes CASWDSDNLYYGYTF.

There are a few counts of this clonotype. This chain uses TRBV6-1 with TRBJ2-5, with D maybe TRBD2 (5 bases). The CDR3 is 13 residues long. Germline CDR1 and CDR2: MNHNS and SASEGT. Trimming pared 5 bases from V and 6 bases from J, leaving 13 bases between. The CDR3 DNA reads as TGTGCCAGCAGTCTGGACTCCCAGAAGACCCAGTACTTC. Its protein is CASSLDSQKTQYF.